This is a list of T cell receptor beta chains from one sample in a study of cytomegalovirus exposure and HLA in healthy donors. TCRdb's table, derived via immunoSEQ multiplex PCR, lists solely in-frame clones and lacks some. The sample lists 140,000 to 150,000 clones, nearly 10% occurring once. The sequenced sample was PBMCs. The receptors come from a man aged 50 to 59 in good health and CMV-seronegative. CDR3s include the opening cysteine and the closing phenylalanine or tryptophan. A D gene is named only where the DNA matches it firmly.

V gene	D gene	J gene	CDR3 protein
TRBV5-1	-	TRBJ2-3	CASSLAQASTDTQYF
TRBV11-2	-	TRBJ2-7	CASSALPGQFAASEQYF
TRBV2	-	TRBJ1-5	CASSDLRNQPQHF
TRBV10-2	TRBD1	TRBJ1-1	CASSLRTGGRGTEAFF
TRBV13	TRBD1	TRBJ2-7	CASSLDGTGDYEQYF
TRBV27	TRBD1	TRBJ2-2	CASSSWTGTNTGELFF
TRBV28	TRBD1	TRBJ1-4	CASSLFGTGVEKLFF
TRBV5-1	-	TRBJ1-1	CASRTQASALNTEAFF
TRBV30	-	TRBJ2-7	CAWSGWKDRYEQYF
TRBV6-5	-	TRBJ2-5	CASSYSRTGVQETQYF
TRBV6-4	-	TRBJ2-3	CATRASGTDTQYF
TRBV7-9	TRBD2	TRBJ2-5	CASSLGAAGVGETQYF
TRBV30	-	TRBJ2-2	CAWRSRGFSGELFF
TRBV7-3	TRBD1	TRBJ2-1	CASSLSRDRVNEQFF
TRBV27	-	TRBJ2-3	CASYSLWDTQYF
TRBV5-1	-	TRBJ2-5	CASSREPSLGGETQYF
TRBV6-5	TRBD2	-	CASSYRGEGYEQYF
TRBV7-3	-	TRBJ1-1	CASSLTLNTEAFF
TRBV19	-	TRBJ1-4	CASSIGVAGDGEKLFF
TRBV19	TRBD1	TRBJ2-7	CASSDRAPPYEQYF
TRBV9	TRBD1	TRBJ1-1	CASSFRDRGPMNTEAFF
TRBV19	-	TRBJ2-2	CASSIGPGVAGFNTGELFF
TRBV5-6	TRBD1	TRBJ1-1	CASSLVLTQGEDTEAFF
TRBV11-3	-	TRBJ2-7	CASSSGSSPEQYF
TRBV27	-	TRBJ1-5	CASSAEGANQPQHF
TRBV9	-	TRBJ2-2	CASSVATETGELFF
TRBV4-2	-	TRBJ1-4	CASSRGLGLFF
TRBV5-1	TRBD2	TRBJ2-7	CASSLALAGGRGSSYEQYF
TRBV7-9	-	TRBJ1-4	CASSPSLTEKLFF
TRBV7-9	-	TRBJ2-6	CASSLYSGHTLSGANVLTF
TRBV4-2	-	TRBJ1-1	CASSQAYTGNTEAFF
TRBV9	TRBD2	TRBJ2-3	CASSVAGGRRDTQYF
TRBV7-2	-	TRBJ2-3	CASSSYTDTQYF
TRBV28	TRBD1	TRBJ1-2	CASSLGQGYGYTF
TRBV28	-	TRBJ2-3	CASSPRQSHTDTQYF
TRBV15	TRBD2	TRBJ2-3	CATSRGRGETDTQYF
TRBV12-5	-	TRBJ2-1	CASGLVHGASYNEQFF
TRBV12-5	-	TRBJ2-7	CASGTLQGGDYEQYF
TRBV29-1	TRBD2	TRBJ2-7	CSVLTSGTYEQYF
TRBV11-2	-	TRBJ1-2	CASSPWRLNYGYTF
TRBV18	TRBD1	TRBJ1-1	CASSPRGPGQVDTEAFF
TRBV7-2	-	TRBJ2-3	CASSLALSGASTDTQYF
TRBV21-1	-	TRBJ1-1	CASSKGDTVGFNTEAFF
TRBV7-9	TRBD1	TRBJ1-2	CASSLAGTGLYGYTF
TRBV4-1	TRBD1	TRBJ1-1	CASSQGAGTGGTEAFF
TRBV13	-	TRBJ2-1	CASSLEGLASNEQFF
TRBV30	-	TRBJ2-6	CAWSYTRAGANVLTF
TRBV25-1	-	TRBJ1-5	CASSPGGGNQPQHF
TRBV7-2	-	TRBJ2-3	CASSFGFGDTQYF
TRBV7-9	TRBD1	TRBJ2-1	CASRHGRTGSSYNEQFF
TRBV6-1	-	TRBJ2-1	CASSTLEEGANEQFF
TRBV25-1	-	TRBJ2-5	CASSADGRIRGMEQYF